This T cell receptor beta chain was documented in a study of T cell clonality in common variable immunodeficiency. This clone occurred many times. The antigen remains undetermined. Libraries were prepared by immunoSEQ multiplex PCR; TCRdb keeps only in-frame clonotypes and omits some of them. The sample is made up of 35,000 or so clones, none counted only once. Points from the study as a whole: CVID subjects showed higher TCRbeta clonality than healthy controls.

This sequence was found in a person between 18 and 75 years old in good health. Specimen: peripheral blood mononuclear cells.

Partial CDR3 DNA: TGTGCCAGCTCACCACCCCAAAACACAGATACG. Its translation: CASSPPQNTDT. The whole CDR3 protein is CASSPPQNTDTQYF. The chain links TRBV18 to TRBJ2-3; D is unresolved. The read ends 3 residues before the CDR3 terminus; that terminus is restored from the germline J gene. Germline V gene lookup returns CDR1 KGHSH and CDR2 LQKENI. The CDR3 runs 14 residues. V was pared by 0 bases and J by 2 bases, with 6 bases between. The full variable domain, in which reference TRBV18 and TRBJ2-3 provide the parts outside the CDR3, is NAGVMQNPRHLVRRRGQEARLRCSPMKGHSHVYWYRQLPEEGLKFMVYLQKENIIDESGMPKERFSAEFPKEGPSILRIQQVVRGDSAAYFCASSPPQNTDTQYFGPGTRLTVL.